These T cell receptor beta chains were read from a single sample in a study of T cell responses to AZD1222 COVID-19 vaccine. Sequencing was performed with immunoSEQ multiplex PCR; in TCRdb, only in-frame clones are kept and a portion is missing. The sample carries tens of thousands of clones, over 85% recorded once. Material: peripheral blood, obtained 28 days after the second AZD1222 dose. These receptors came from an adult who received the AZD1222 COVID-19 vaccine. The CDR3 runs from the conserved cysteine through the conserved F or W. The D gene is left open where the match is weak. Only part of the rows carry a size: once, few, many, or a class if the clone is expanded.

18,TRBD1,TRBJ1-5,NA,TRBV2,CASSEFWDRVSSNQPQHF,TGTGCCAGCAGTGAATTTTGGGACAGGGTTTCTAGCAATCAGCCCCAGCATTTT
16,NA,TRBJ2-3,NA,TRBV3-1/TRBV3-2,CASSQDSPRKTDTQYF,TGTGCCAGCAGCCAAGATTCCCCCCGGAAAACAGATACGCAGTATTTT
18,NA,TRBJ2-3,NA,TRBV3-1/TRBV3-2,CASSQDLWRGPPTDTQYF,TGTGCCAGCAGCCAAGATCTTTGGCGGGGGCCCCCCACAGATACGCAGTATTTT
17,NA,TRBJ2-3,NA,TRBV27,CASSLFSGFTSTDTQYF,TGTGCCAGCAGTTTGTTCAGCGGGTTTACTAGCACAGATACGCAGTATTTT
14,TRBD1,TRBJ2-2,NA,TRBV9,CASSPPDRAGELFF,TGTGCCAGCAGCCCCCCCGACAGGGCCGGGGAGCTGTTTTTT
12,NA,TRBJ2-1,NA,TRBV27,CASVRSNNEQFF,TGTGCCAGCGTCAGGAGCAACAATGAGCAGTTCTTC
12,NA,TRBJ1-2,NA,TRBV19,CASRTERYGYTF,TGTGCCAGTAGAACCGAACGATATGGCTACACCTTC
15,NA,TRBJ1-2,NA,TRBV5-4,CASSLPTGLGDGYTF,TGTGCCAGCAGCTTGCCCACAGGGCTCGGGGATGGCTACACCTTC
17,TRBD1,TRBJ2-3,NA,TRBV4-1,CASSPTLTQGAPDTQYF,TGCGCCAGCAGCCCTACTCTGACACAGGGGGCCCCAGATACGCAGTATTTT
17,TRBD2,TRBJ2-7,NA,TRBV5-1,CASSLGTSVRSSYEQYF,TGCGCCAGCAGCCTCGGGACTAGCGTAAGGAGCTCCTACGAGCAGTACTTC
16,NA,TRBJ1-2,NA,TRBV7-2,CASSFQGGSINYGYTF,TGTGCCAGCAGCTTCCAAGGCGGCAGTATTAACTATGGCTACACCTTC
15,NA,TRBJ1-6,NA,TRBV11-3,CASSFDSSYNSPLHF,TGTGCCAGCAGCTTCGACAGCTCCTATAATTCACCCCTCCACTTT
13,NA,TRBJ1-5,once,TRBV12-3/TRBV12-4,CASSLTDYQPQHF,TGTGCCAGCAGTTTAACCGACTATCAGCCCCAGCATTTT
14,NA,TRBJ2-5,NA,TRBV5-8,CASTLGGSGETQYF,TGTGCCAGCACCCTAGGCGGGTCTGGGGAGACCCAGTACTTC
15,NA,TRBJ1-3,NA,TRBV4-1,CASSQVGGIGNTIYF,TGCGCCAGCAGCCAAGTGGGTGGCATTGGAAACACCATATATTTT